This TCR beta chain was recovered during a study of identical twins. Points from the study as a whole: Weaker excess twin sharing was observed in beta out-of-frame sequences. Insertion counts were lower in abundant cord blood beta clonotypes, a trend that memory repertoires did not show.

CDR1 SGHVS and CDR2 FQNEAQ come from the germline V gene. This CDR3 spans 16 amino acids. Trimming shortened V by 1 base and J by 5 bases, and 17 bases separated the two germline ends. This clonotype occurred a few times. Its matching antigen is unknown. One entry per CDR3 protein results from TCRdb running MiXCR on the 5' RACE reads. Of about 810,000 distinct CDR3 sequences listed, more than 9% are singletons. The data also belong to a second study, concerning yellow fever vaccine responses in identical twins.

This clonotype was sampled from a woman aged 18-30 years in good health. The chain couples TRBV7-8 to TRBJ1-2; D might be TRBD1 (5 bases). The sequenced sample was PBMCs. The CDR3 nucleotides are TGTGCCAGCAGCTTAGGCACCAGGGACTATCAGTATGGCTACACCTTC. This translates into CASSLGTRDYQYGYTF.